The source of this T cell receptor beta chain is a study of blood T cell repertoires in COVID-19. On the study more broadly: COVID-19 samples from acute and convalescent phases originated in the United States, Italy and Spain. Sources were T cells, B-cell-depleted T cells, or PBMCs; the material itself was cDNA or gDNA.

The repertoire was sequenced with immunoSEQ multiplex PCR; TCRdb's copy has only in-frame clones and lacks some. This sample yields about 200,000 clones, of which roughly 87% are seen a single time; 2% to 2.5% belongs to the top ten. Participants spanned ages about 18 to 89 years and resided in about 24 US areas. The study counted Cohort 3 donors as recovered given two negative PCRs, clearance, or symptom resolution. This TCR was recovered from a young woman who had recovered from COVID-19. Sequenced material: PBMCs or T cells enriched from blood (not recorded which).

The CDR3 loop is CASSQRTGTGNTEAFF. The CDR3 DNA follows: TGCGCCAGCAGCCAACGCACCGGGACAGGGAACACTGAAGCTTTCTTT. This chain uses TRBV4-1 with TRBJ1-1; 8 bases agree with TRBD1. Germline-derived CDR1 and CDR2 are MGHRA and YSYEKL. The CDR3 has 16 amino acids. Trimming removed 2 bases from V and 1 base from J; junction bases left unmatched: 6.